These T cell receptor beta chains were read from a single sample in a study of identical twins. TCRdb reprocessed the 5' RACE reads via MiXCR and lists one record per CDR3 protein. The repertoire has approximately 600,000 distinct CDR3 sequences, under 8.5% of them found once; the top ten carry roughly 1.6%. These data also formed part of another study, on yellow fever vaccine responses in identical twins.

Sequencing input: PBMCs. The receptors were gathered from a woman in her late teens or twenties in good health. Each CDR3 is given with its conserved first and last residue. The D gene is left open where the match is weak. For some rows the clone size is stated as once, few or many, or as a class when expanded; others skip it.

j_gene	v_gene	abundance	d_gene	CDR3nt	CDR3aa
TRBJ1-1	TRBV7-9	many	-	TGTGCCAGCAGCTGGAATGGAGGGGACACTGAAGCTTTCTTT	CASSWNGGDTEAFF
TRBJ2-1	TRBV9	-	-	TGTGCCAGCAGCGCACCCTCGGGCGGATTTAATGAGCAGTTCTTC	CASSAPSGGFNEQFF
TRBJ2-4	TRBV7-9	few	TRBD2	TGTGCCAGCAGCGGTTCGGGGGGGCTAGCCAAAAACATTCAGTACTTC	CASSGSGGLAKNIQYF
TRBJ1-5	TRBV7-9	many	-	TGTGCCAGCAGCTCACCTCTACAGCCCCAGCATTTT	CASSSPLQPQHF
TRBJ2-7	TRBV28	many	-	TGTGCCAGCAGTCCCGTTGGGAGCGCTTCCTACGAGCAGTACTTC	CASSPVGSASYEQYF
TRBJ1-5	TRBV5-5	many	-	TGTGCCAGCAGCTCCGGGACAACTAGCAATCAGCCCCAGCATTTT	CASSSGTTSNQPQHF
TRBJ1-3	TRBV20-1	-	-	TGCAGTGCCCCCGTGGGCTCTGGAAACACCATATATTTT	CSAPVGSGNTIYF
TRBJ2-1	TRBV7-2	few	TRBD2	TGTGCCAGCAGCTTAGTAGCGGGGGGGATTGGCGAGCAGTTCTTC	CASSLVAGGIGEQFF
TRBJ2-1	TRBV7-2	-	-	TGTGCCAGCAGCTTAGTTGGCACCCTGGAGGAGCAGTTCTTC	CASSLVGTLEEQFF
TRBJ2-3	TRBV5-1	many	-	TGCGCCAGCAGCTTTGCCGGGGTTGGGTTCACTAGCACAGATACGCAGTATTTT	CASSFAGVGFTSTDTQYF
TRBJ1-1	TRBV12-3/TRBV12-4	-	-	TGTGCCAGCAGTTTAATGGGGGGAAGCACTGAAGCTTTCTTT	CASSLMGGSTEAFF
TRBJ2-1	TRBV24-1	many	-	TGTGCCACCAGTGTCGGGGGGCCGCTGTTCTTC	CATSVGGPLFF
TRBJ1-6	TRBV15	many	-	TGTGCCACCAGCAGAGATCGGGGACCGACCTATAATTCACCCCTCCACTTT	CATSRDRGPTYNSPLHF
TRBJ2-5	TRBV2	few	-	TGTGCCAGCAAAGAAGACAGGATACAAGAGACCCAGTACTTC	CASKEDRIQETQYF
TRBJ2-1	TRBV5-1	-	-	TGCGCCAGCAGCTCCCACCCCGGGGTAATGTACAATGAGCAGTTCTTC	CASSSHPGVMYNEQFF
TRBJ2-7	TRBV11-2	-	TRBD2	TGTGCCAGCAGCTTGGGACTAGCGGGAGACAACTACGAGCAGTACTTC	CASSLGLAGDNYEQYF
TRBJ1-2	TRBV29-1	-	TRBD1	TGCAGCGTTGGGATCGGACAGGGGGGCTATGGCTACACCTTC	CSVGIGQGGYGYTF
TRBJ1-4	TRBV28	few	-	TGTGCCAGCAGTTTAGCGGGGTTTAGAGAAAAACTGTTTTTT	CASSLAGFREKLFF
TRBJ2-2	TRBV20-1	many	TRBD1	TGCAGTGCTAGTCCCAGGGGGCCGGACACCGGGGAGCTGTTTTTT	CSASPRGPDTGELFF
TRBJ1-1	TRBV12-3/TRBV12-4	many	TRBD1	TGTGCCAGCAGGGGACAGACCCTGAACACTGAAGCTTTCTTT	CASRGQTLNTEAFF
TRBJ2-7	TRBV27	many	TRBD1	TGTGCCAGCAGAGAAAGGTACAGGGGGTCCTACGAGCAGTACTTC	CASRERYRGSYEQYF
TRBJ2-3	TRBV3-1	many	-	TGTGCCAGCAGCCAGGAAGCGGAACGTACGCAGTATTTT	CASSQEAERTQYF
TRBJ2-5	TRBV20-1	few	-	TGCAGTGCTAGAGATCCCCTGGCGGGGCCGTCAGAGACCCAGTACTTC	CSARDPLAGPSETQYF
TRBJ2-7	TRBV3-1	few	-	TGTGCCAGCAGCCGATTGGACTACCCGTACGAGCAGTACTTC	CASSRLDYPYEQYF
TRBJ2-5	TRBV24-1	many	TRBD1	TGTGCCACCAGCGGACAGGGCACGACGCAAGAGACCCAGTACTTC	CATSGQGTTQETQYF
TRBJ2-1	TRBV6-1	few	TRBD2	TGTGCCAGCCGCCGAGAAACTAGCGCCCGACGTGGTGAGCAGTTCTTC	CASRRETSARRGEQFF
TRBJ2-6	TRBV18	-	-	TGTGCCAGCTCGACAGCGACTGGGGCCAACGTCCTGACTTTC	CASSTATGANVLTF
TRBJ2-1	TRBV27	few	TRBD2	TGTGCCAGCAAGTGGCGGGGGGGCCTGGATGAGCAGTTCTTC	CASKWRGGLDEQFF
TRBJ1-1	TRBV10-3	few	-	TGTGCCATCAGTGAGCTGGGAGAGAACACTGAAGCTTTCTTT	CAISELGENTEAFF
TRBJ2-3	TRBV13	few	TRBD2	TGTGCCAGCAGCTTATCGGGGGGACTAAAAGATACGCAGTATTTT	CASSLSGGLKDTQYF
TRBJ2-2	TRBV20-1	-	-	TGCAGTGGGAGGGGAATCGACACCGGGGAGCTGTTTTTT	CSGRGIDTGELFF
TRBJ1-5	TRBV12-3/TRBV12-4	many	-	TGTGCCAGCAGCTTAGCAGGCCCGAATCAGCCCCAGCATTTT	CASSLAGPNQPQHF
TRBJ2-5	TRBV5-6	many	-	TGTGCCAGCAGCCTCCAAGGGACGGCCGAGACCCAGTACTTC	CASSLQGTAETQYF
TRBJ1-5	TRBV28	many	-	TGTGCCAGCACCTTACAGCCCCAGCATTTT	CASTLQPQHF
TRBJ1-3	TRBV12-3/TRBV12-4	many	-	TGTGCCAGCAGAATAAACAGGTTGACTGGAAACACCATATATTTT	CASRINRLTGNTIYF
TRBJ2-1	TRBV12-3/TRBV12-4	many	TRBD2	TGTGCCAGCAGTCCCAACGCGGGTAGACTAGCGAGCTCCTACAATGAGCAGTTCTTC	CASSPNAGRLASSYNEQFF
TRBJ2-5	TRBV24-1	few	TRBD2	TGTGCCACCAGTGTAGCGGGAGCTGAGGGTGAGACCCAGTACTTC	CATSVAGAEGETQYF
TRBJ2-1	TRBV3-1	-	-	TGTGCCAGCAGCCAATCCAATAATGAGCAGTTCTTC	CASSQSNNEQFF
TRBJ2-5	TRBV7-2	many	TRBD2	TGTGCCAGCAGCTTACTACTAGCGGTTCGGGAGACCCAGTACTTC	CASSLLLAVRETQYF
TRBJ2-7	TRBV5-6	few	TRBD2	TGTGCCAGCAGCGGCGCCGGGACTAGCGCTCCTTACTTC	CASSGAGTSAPYF